Here is one T cell receptor beta chain with its context. Antigen: not known. These data are taken from a study of OX40 agonist ivuxolimab in advanced cancers. Study information: There were three patients with partial responses, one having hepatocellular carcinoma and two cutaneous melanoma. Findings and caveats of the study: Researchers report that CD8+ T cells had, on average, more expanded clones than CD4+. Antigen targets of the expanded peripheral T cells went undetermined.

Germline assignment: CDR1 GTSNPN and CDR2 SVGIG (reference sequence). The CDR3 is 15 amino acids. The V and J ends lost 3 bases and 5 bases, in that order; junction bases with no gene match: 11. Profiling relied on immunoSEQ multiplex PCR, and the TCRdb table lists in-frame clones only, not all of them. In the table there are 60,000 to 90,000 clones, 86% of which are singletons. This rearrangement joins TRBV30 to TRBJ1-1, with 8 bases fitting TRBD1. The receptor was derived from an adult with an advanced solid tumor such as melanoma, head and neck, liver or kidney cancer. Material: CD4+ or CD8+ T cells sorted from blood, obtained in a trial of the OX40 agonist ivuxolimab. The CDR3 DNA is TGTGCCTGGAGGTACAGGGGGTCGAGGGGAACTGAAGCTTTCTTT. Translating gives CAWRYRGSRGTEAFF. The whole variable domain, remainder taken from reference TRBV30 and TRBJ1-1, is SQTIHQWPATLVQPVGSPLSLECTVEGTSNPNLYWYRQAAGRGLQLLFYSVGIGQISSEVPQNLSASRPQDRQFILSSKKLLLSDSGFYLCAWRYRGSRGTEAFFGQGTRLTVV.